The sequence of this T cell receptor (beta chain) was determined in a study of beta chain features in type 1 diabetes. The CDR3 consists of 13 residues. Germline CDR1 LGHNA, CDR2 YSLEER. Trimming cost V 5 bases and J 4 bases, with 8 bases left between them. Isolation of CD4+ naive, central memory, regulatory and stem cell-like memory cells was achieved by sorting via CD45RO/CCR7/CD25/CD127/CD95/CD27. Expressed TCRB transcripts were sequenced because the entire RNA isolate underwent reverse transcription. Only in-frame clones appear in the TCRdb table, and some are missing; sequencing was by immunoSEQ multiplex PCR. The sample lists a few hundred thousand clones; 27% were seen once.

The receptor comes from a man between 25 and 39 years old in good health. The chain is built from TRBV4-3 and TRBJ2-2, with D hard to call. Sequenced sample: central memory CD4+ T cells from blood. The DNA for the CDR3 is TGCGCCAGCAGCTACTATGGCACCGGGGAGCTGTTTTTT. It translates to CASSYYGTGELFF.